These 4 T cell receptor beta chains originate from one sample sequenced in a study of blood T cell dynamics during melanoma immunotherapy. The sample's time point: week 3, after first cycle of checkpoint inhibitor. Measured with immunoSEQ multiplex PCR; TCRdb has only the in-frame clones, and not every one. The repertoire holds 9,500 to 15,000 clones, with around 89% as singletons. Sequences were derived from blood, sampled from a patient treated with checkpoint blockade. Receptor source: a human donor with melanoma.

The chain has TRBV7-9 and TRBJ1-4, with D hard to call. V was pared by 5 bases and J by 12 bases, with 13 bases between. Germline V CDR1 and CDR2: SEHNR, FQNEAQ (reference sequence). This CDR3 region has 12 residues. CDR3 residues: CASSPRTDELFF. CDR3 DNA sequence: TGTGCCAGCAGCCCTCGGACGGATGAACTGTTTTTT.

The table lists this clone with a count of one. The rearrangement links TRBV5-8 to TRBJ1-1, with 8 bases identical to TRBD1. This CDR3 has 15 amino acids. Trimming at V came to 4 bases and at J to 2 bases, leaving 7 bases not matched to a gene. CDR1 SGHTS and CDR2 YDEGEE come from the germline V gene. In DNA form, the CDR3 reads TGTGCCAGCAGCCAGCGGGACAGGACAAACACTGAAGCTTTCTTT. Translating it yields CASSQRDRTNTEAFF. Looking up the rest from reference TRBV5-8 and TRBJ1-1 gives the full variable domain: EAGVTQSPTHLIKTRGQQATLRCSPISGHTSVYWYQQALGLGLQFLLWYDEGEERNRGNFPPRFSGRQFPNYSSELNVNALELEDSALYLCASSQRDRTNTEAFFGQGTRLTVV.

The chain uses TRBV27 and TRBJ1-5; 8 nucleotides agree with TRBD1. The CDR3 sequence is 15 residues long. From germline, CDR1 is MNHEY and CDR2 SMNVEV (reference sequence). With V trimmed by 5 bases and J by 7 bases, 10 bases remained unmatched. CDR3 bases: TGTGCCAGCAGTCCATTGACAGGGGTCGGGCAGCCCCAGCATTTT. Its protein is CASSPLTGVGQPQHF.

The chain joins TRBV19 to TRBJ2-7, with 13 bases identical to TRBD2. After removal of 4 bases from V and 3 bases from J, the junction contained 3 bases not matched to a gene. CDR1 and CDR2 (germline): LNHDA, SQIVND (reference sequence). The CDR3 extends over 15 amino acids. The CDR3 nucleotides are TGTGCCAGTAGTACCAGGACTAGCGGGAGCTACGAGCAGTACTTC. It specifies CASSTRTSGSYEQYF.